One and the same sample provided the 14 T cell receptor beta chains below, sequenced in a study of breast tumors, draining lymph nodes, adjacent tissues. TCRdb reprocessed the multiplex PCR reads via MiXCR and lists one record per CDR3 protein. The sample lists around 25,000 distinct CDR3 sequences; less than 25% were seen once. Input material: breast tumor tissue. These receptor sequences come from a female donor with breast cancer. Some clones in this sample may be carry-over from other donors' samples.

The table lists this clonotype with a few counts. The chain couples TRBV11-2 to TRBJ2-2; 7 bases agree with TRBD1. V dropped 2 bases and J dropped 4; count of bases not matched to a gene: 4. Germline CDR1 reads SGHAT; CDR2 reads FQNNGV. CDR3 length: 15 amino acids. The CDR3 DNA reads as TGTGCCAGCAGCTTAATGCCAGGGGGCACCGGGGAGCTGTTTTTT. This codes for CASSLMPGGTGELFF. The entire variable domain, with the rest obtained from reference TRBV11-2 and TRBJ2-2, is as follows: EAGVAQSPRYKIIEKRQSVAFWCNPISGHATLYWYQQILGQGPKLLIQFQNNGVVDDSQLPKDRFSAERLKGVDSTLKIQPAKLEDSAVYLCASSLMPGGTGELFFGEGSRLTVL.

On this clonotype itself: This may come from a read error, since a much larger clone is one base off. The chain uses TRBV5-1 and TRBJ2-3; no clear D gene. Between the trimmed V and J ends, which lost 1 base and 0 bases, there was a span of 15 bases. Germline CDR1 SGHRS, CDR2 YFSETQ. The CDR3 has 17 amino acids. CDR3 in amino acids: CASSLTTSMTSTDTQYF. The CDR3 DNA is TGCGCCAGCAGCTTGACGACGTCTATGACTAGCACAGATACGCAGTATTTT.

A note on this clonotype: With a much larger clone just one base away, this may be a read error. The chain recombines TRBV6-5 with TRBJ1-4; D is ambiguous. Germline values: CDR1 MNHEY, CDR2 SVGAGI. The length of the CDR3 is 16 residues. The DNA of the CDR3 is TGTACCAGCAGTTACTTCGGGCAGGCATCTAATGAAAAACTGTTTTTT. This gives the protein CTSSYFGQASNEKLFF.

In regard to this clonotype: Relative to the germline gene, one junction end is altered; a read error may explain this. The chain joins TRBV20-1 to TRBJ2-1; D is perhaps TRBD1 or TRBD2 (5 bases each). The CDR3 consists of 14 residues. Germline CDR1 DFQATT, CDR2 SNEGSKA (reference sequence). CDR3 residues: CSARRGLGYNKQFF. DNA of the CDR3: TGCAGTGCTAGGAGGGGCCTGGGCTACAATAAGCAGTTCTTC.

At least ten counts were recorded for this clonotype. J is TRBJ2-1 and V is TRBV6-5, with 11 bases identical to TRBD2. V lost 6 bases to trimming and J lost 7 bases; unmatched junction nucleotides: 11. From germline, CDR1 is MNHEY and CDR2 SVGAGI. This CDR3 spans 16 amino acids. CDR3 sequence: CASRHKTSGRDNEQFF. The CDR3, as DNA: TGTGCCAGCAGGCATAAAACTAGCGGGAGAGATAATGAGCAGTTCTTC.

The chain carries TRBV6-5 and TRBJ1-2; D perhaps matches TRBD1 (5 bases). The CDR3 runs 13 residues. Germline lookup yields CDR1 MNHEY and CDR2 SVGAGI. V was clipped by 4 bases and J by 5 bases, with 11 bases between them. Written as DNA, the CDR3 is TGTGCCAGCAGTTCCGGGGGGGGGTATGGCTACACCTTC. Its protein is CASSSGGGYGYTF.

This clonotype was counted ten times or more. This chain links TRBV7-2 with TRBJ2-1; 7 nucleotides match TRBD1. Looked up from germline, CDR1 is SGHTA and CDR2 is FQGNSA. V shed 5 bases, J shed 10 bases, and the junction held 8 bases outside the gene matches. The CDR3 is 13 residues long. The CDR3 sequence: CASSTTGLWEQFF. The CDR3 nucleotides read TGTGCCAGCAGCACGACAGGGTTATGGGAGCAGTTCTTC. Complete variable domain (other parts from reference TRBV7-2 and TRBJ2-1): GAGVSQSPSNKVTEKGKDVELRCDPISGHTALYWYRQSLGQGLEFLIYFQGNSAPDKSGLPSDRFSAERTGGSVSTLTIQRTQQEDSAVYLCASSTTGLWEQFFGPGTRLTVL.

This clonotype was observed many times. The V gene is TRBV9, the J gene TRBJ2-1, with 7 bases identical to TRBD2. The CDR3 has 16 residues. From germline, CDR1 is SGDLS and CDR2 YYNGEE. V gave up 0 bases and J gave up 7 bases; unmatched junction bases: 10. CDR3 nucleotide sequence: TGTGCCAGCAGCGTAGGGTGGTGGGGGGGGTGGAATGAGCAGTTCTTC. This translates into CASSVGWWGGWNEQFF.

In its sample, this clonotype was seen many times. V is TRBV4-2 and J is TRBJ2-5, with TRBD2 identical over 15 bases. Germline V gives CDR1 LGHNA, CDR2 YNFKEQ. CDR3 length equals 16 residues. V trimming: 5 bases; J trimming: 5 bases; junction bases outside the gene matches: 6. CDR3 bases: TGTGCCAGCAGCAGGACTAGCGGGAGGGCCGGGGAGACCCAGTACTTC. It specifies CASSRTSGRAGETQYF.

V is TRBV28 and J is TRBJ1-6, with 7 bases that match TRBD1. This CDR3 contains 18 residues. Germline trimming cut 3 bases from V and 5 bases from J; bases unmatched to any gene: 13. Germline CDR1 MDHEN, CDR2 SYDVKM. In DNA, the CDR3 is TGTGCCAGCAGTTTTTGGGGGAGGGGGCGAACGAATAATTCACCCCTCCACTTT. Translated: CASSFWGRGRTNNSPLHF.

On this clonotype: Compared with germline, one end of the junction differs, possibly owing to a read error. The V call is TRBV11-2, the J call TRBJ1-2; maybe TRBD1 (6 bases). Germline CDR1 and CDR2: SGHAT and FQNNGV. The CDR3 consists of 15 residues. The CDR3: CASSIDQAGVHGYTF. The DNA for the CDR3 is TGTGCCAGCAGCATAGATCAGGCAGGGGTCCATGGCTACACCTTC.

Many counts were recorded for this clonotype. J is TRBJ2-3 and V is TRBV5-4; D might be TRBD1 (7 bases). Per the germline V gene, CDR1 is SGHNT and CDR2 is YYREEE (reference sequence). There are 16 residues in the CDR3. Trimming took 4 bases from V and 3 from J, leaving 18 bases between them. The chain's CDR3 is CASSRNRGGITDTQYF. DNA for the CDR3: TGTGCCAGCAGCCGGAACAGGGGCGGGATTACAGATACGCAGTATTTT.

In the case of this clonotype: Sequence at one end of the junction differs from germline and may be a read error. The chain couples TRBV5-8 to TRBJ1-2; 7 bases align to TRBD1. This CDR3 contains 14 residues. Germline lookup yields CDR1 SGHTS and CDR2 YDEGEE. In DNA form, the CDR3 reads TGTGTCAGCAGCCTGGGGGACAGCTCCTATGGCTACACCTTC. It codes for CVSSLGDSSYGYTF.

This clonotype was seen at least ten times. The chain has TRBV19 and TRBJ2-3, with a tentative D call TRBD2 (5 bases). CDR1 and CDR2 (germline): LNHDA, SQIVND (reference sequence). The germline V and J ends were trimmed by 8 bases and 4 bases, with 19 bases remaining between them. This CDR3 spans 15 amino acids. Here the CDR3 reads CASQPNRGGPDTQYF. CDR3 coding DNA: TGTGCCAGTCAGCCCAATCGGGGTGGGCCAGATACGCAGTATTTT.